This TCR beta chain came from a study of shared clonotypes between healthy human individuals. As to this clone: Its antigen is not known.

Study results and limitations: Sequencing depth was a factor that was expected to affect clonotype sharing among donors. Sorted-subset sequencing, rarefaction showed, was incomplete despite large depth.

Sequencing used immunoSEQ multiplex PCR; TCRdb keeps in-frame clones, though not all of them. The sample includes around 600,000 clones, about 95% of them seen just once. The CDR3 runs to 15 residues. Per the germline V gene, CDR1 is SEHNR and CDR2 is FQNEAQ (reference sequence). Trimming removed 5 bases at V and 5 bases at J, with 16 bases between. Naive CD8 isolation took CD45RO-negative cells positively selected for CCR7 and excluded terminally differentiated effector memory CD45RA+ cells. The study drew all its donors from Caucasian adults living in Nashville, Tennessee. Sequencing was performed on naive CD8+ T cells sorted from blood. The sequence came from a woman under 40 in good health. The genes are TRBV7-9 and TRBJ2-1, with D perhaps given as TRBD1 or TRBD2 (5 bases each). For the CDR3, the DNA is TGTGCCAGCAGCGACCGGGACGCCCGAAACAATGAGCAGTTCTTC. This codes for CASSDRDARNNEQFF.